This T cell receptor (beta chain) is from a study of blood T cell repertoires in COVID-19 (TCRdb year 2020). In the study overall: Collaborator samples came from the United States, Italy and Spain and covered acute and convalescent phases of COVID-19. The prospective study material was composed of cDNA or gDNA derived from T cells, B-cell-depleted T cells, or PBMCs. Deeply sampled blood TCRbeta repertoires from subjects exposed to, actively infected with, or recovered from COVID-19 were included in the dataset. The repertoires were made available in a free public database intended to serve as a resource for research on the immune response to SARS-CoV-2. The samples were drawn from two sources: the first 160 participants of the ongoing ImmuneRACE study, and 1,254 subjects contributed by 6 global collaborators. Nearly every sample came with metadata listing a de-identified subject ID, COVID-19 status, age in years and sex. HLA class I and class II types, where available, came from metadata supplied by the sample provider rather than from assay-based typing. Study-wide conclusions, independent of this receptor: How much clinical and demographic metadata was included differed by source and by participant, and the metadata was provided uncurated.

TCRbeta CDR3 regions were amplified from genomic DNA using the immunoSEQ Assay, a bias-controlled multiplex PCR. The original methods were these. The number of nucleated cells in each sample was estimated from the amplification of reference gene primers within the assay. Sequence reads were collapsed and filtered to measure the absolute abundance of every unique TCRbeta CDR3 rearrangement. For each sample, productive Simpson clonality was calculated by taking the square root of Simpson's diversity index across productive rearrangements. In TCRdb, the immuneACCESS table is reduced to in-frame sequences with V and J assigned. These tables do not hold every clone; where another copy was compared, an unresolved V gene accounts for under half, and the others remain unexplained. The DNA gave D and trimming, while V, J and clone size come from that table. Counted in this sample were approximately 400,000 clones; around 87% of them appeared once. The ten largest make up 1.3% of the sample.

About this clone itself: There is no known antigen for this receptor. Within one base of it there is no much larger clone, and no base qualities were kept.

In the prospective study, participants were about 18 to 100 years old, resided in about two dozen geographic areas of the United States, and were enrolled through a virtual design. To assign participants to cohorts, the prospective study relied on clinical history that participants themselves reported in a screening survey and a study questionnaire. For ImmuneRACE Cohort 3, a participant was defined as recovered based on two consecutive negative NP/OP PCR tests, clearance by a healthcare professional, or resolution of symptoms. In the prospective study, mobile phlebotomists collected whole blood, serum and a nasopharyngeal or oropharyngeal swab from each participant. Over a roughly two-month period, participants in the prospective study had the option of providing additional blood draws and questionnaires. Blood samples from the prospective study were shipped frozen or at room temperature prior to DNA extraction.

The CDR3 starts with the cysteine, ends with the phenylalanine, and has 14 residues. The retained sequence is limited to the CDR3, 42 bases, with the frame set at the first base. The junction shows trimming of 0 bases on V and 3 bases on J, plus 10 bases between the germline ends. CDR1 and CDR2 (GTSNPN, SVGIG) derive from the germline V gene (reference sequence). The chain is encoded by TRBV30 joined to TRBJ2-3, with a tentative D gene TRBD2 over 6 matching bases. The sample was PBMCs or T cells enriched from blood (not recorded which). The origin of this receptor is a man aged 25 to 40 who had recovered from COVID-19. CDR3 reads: CAWSVGAGTDTQYF. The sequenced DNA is TGTGCCTGGAGTGTAGGGGCGGGGACAGATACGCAGTATTTT.